The present T cell receptor beta chain was sequenced within a study of CD8 T cells in Susac syndrome. Random hexamers primed reverse transcription of roughly 0.45 to 1 ug RNA. It was immunoSEQ multiplex PCR that amplified TCR beta CDR3 across 54 Vbeta and 13 Jbeta. TCRdb called the immunoSEQ multiplex PCR reads again in MiXCR, with one record for every CDR3 protein. The sample lists about 130,000 distinct CDR3 sequences, roughly 94% occurring once. Germline V gene lookup returns CDR1 PRHDT and CDR2 FYEKMQ (reference sequence). The CDR3 totals 14 residues. Between the trimmed V and J ends, which lost 5 bases and 6 bases, there was a span of 17 bases.

The TCR originated in a human donor with multiple sclerosis. Sequencing used CD4+ T cells from PBMCs. The chain couples TRBV13 to TRBJ2-7; the D call may be TRBD1 or TRBD2 (5 bases each). CDR3 DNA sequence: TGTGCCAGCAGCCGGGGCCGCCCGGTGGCCGAGCAGTACTTC. This translates into CASSRGRPVAEQYF.